A single sample gave rise to the 5 T cell receptor beta chains below, sequenced in a study of T cells in Graves' hyperthyroidism and ophthalmopathy (dated by TCRdb to the late 2010s). Library generation was performed with multiplex PCR. TCRdb lists the instrument as Illumina HiSeq 2000. The TCR beta CDR3 regions were amplified from the RNA transcripts. A first-round RT-PCR of the TCR CDR3 used the HTBI primer set with the Qiagen OneStep RT-PCR kit. The public reads were run again by TCRdb, first through fastp at Q25 and then through MiXCR, and only productive beta chains were kept. Every entry covers one CDR3 protein and lists the most common genes and DNA from its rows. This sample holds roughly 500,000 distinct CDR3 sequences; approximately 23% were observed only once. The top ten constitute about half of the sample. What was sequenced was blood. The receptors shown here come from a woman in her seventies with Graves' ophthalmopathy.

This chain joins TRBV10-3 and TRBJ2-1, with D maybe TRBD2 (6 bases). Germline CDR1 reads ENHRY; CDR2 reads SYGVKD. CDR3 length: 15 residues. V lost 0 bases and J lost 5, with 11 bases in between. CDR3 bases: TGTGCCATCAGTGAGTCCAACGCGGGACACAATGAGCAGTTCTTC. Encoded protein: CAISESNAGHNEQFF.

In its sample, this clonotype was seen once. This chain's CDR3 is CASSSTSGRDNEQYF. The CDR3 nucleotides are TGTGCCAGCAGCTCGACTAGCGGGAGGGACAACGAGCAGTACTTC. V usage is TRBV7-3 and J usage is TRBJ2-7; 14 positions agree with TRBD2. The CDR3 has 15 amino acids. Germline lookup yields CDR1 SGHTA and CDR2 FQGTGA. J was trimmed by 5 bases and V by 4 bases; bases with no gene match: 4.

There are many counts of this clonotype. The chain recombines TRBV27 with TRBJ1-2; possibly TRBD1 for D (6 bases). The V gene's germline CDR1 is MNHEY and CDR2 SMNVEV (reference sequence). The V gene lost 5 bases and the J gene lost 3 bases, with 10 bases spanning the gap. The CDR3 is 13 amino acids. Here the CDR3 reads CASSDTGYYGYTF. DNA for the CDR3: TGTGCCAGCAGTGACACAGGGTACTATGGCTACACCTTC.

This clonotype has just a few counts. A read error may explain this, as a much larger clone is one base away. The chain employs TRBV7-9 and TRBJ2-1, with D hard to call. V dropped 4 bases and J dropped 7 bases, with 2 bases sitting between them. The CDR3 covers 10 residues. CDR1 and CDR2 (germline): SEHNR, FQNEAQ (reference sequence). The CDR3 region is CASSWNEQFF. The CDR3 DNA reads TGTGCCAGCAGCTGGAATGAGCAGTTCTTC.

The genes are TRBV5-1 and TRBJ1-2; D not resolved. V was shortened by 1 base and J by 3 bases, with 16 bases between the two germline ends. Germline-derived CDR1 and CDR2 are SGHRS and YFSETQ. The CDR3 runs to 16 residues. The CDR3 DNA reads as TGCGCCAGCAGCTTGAGGGTCGGAACTGCGGACTATGGCTACACCTTC. It translates to CASSLRVGTADYGYTF.